This TCR beta chain was sequenced during a study of T cell responses to AZD1222 COVID-19 vaccine. V lost 0 bases and J 6 bases, leaving 15 bases between the germline ends. CDR1 is LGHNA and CDR2 is YSLEER in the germline V gene. The CDR3 is made up of 15 amino acids. TCRdb's copy holds only in-frame clones and misses some; the assay was immunoSEQ multiplex PCR. The sample carries fewer than 75,000 clones, 90% to 95% recorded once. The TCR comes from an adult who received the MenACWY meningococcal vaccine as a control. Here the sequenced sample was peripheral blood, taken 28 days after the second dose of the MenACWY control vaccine. The V gene is TRBV4-3, the J gene TRBJ2-7, with no clear D. The CDR3: CASSQDPHGGAEQYF. The CDR3, as DNA: TGCGCCAGCAGCCAAGATCCTCACGGTGGTGCCGAGCAGTACTTC.